The 19 T cell receptor beta chains presented below share a single source sample, sequenced in a study of blood T cell repertoires in COVID-19. Here immunoSEQ multiplex PCR was the method, and the copy in TCRdb shows in-frame clones only, minus some. Among approximately 400,000 clones, 90% to 95% were seen once, and the ten largest hold 0.7% to 0.95%. The sample comprised PBMCs or T cells enriched from blood (not recorded which). The receptors originated from a woman between 40 and 55 years old who had been exposed to COVID-19.

V usage is TRBV7-9 and J usage is TRBJ2-7; 9 positions match TRBD1. Germline CDR1 and CDR2: SEHNR and FQNEAQ (reference sequence). This CDR3 has 15 residues. The trim removed 5 bases at V and 1 base at J, leaving 6 bases unmatched. For the CDR3, the DNA is TGTGCCAGCAGCAAAACAGGGGGCAGGTCCTACGAGCAGTACTTC. This codes for CASSKTGGRSYEQYF. Based on the CDR3 plus reference TRBV7-9 and TRBJ2-7, the full variable domain is DTGVSQNPRHKITKRGQNVTFRCDPISEHNRLYWYRQTLGQGPEFLTYFQNEAQLEKSRLLSDRFSAERPKGSFSTLEIQRTEQGDSAMYLCASSKTGGRSYEQYFGPGTRLTVT.

The chain recombines TRBV7-9 with TRBJ2-7; 9 bases map to TRBD1. Germline V gene sequence: CDR1 SEHNR, CDR2 FQNEAQ (reference sequence). The length of the CDR3 is 15 residues. J was trimmed by 5 bases and V by 5 bases; bases with no gene match: 10. The CDR3 region is CASSGTGGASHEQYF. In DNA form, the CDR3 reads TGTGCCAGCAGCGGAACAGGGGGCGCGTCCCACGAGCAGTACTTC.

The chain has TRBV12-3 or TRBV12-4 and TRBJ1-5; 7 bases are shared with TRBD1. V was pared by 6 bases and J by 5 bases, with 4 bases of the junction left unmatched. The CDR3 spans 13 residues. The CDR3 DNA sequence: TGTGCCAGCAGGACAGGGAGGCATCAGCCCCAGCATTTT. Its protein is CASRTGRHQPQHF.

This rearrangement joins TRBV11-2 to TRBJ1-3; TRBD1 matches at 8 bases. CDR1 and CDR2 from the germline V gene are SGHAT and FQNNGV. V lost 5 bases and J lost 0; bases outside the gene matches: 3. There are 15 residues in the CDR3. The CDR3 DNA is TGTGCCAGCAGCGTGGGACAGGTCTCTGGAAACACCATATATTTT. It encodes CASSVGQVSGNTIYF.

The chain couples TRBV6-6 to TRBJ2-5, with a weak D call TRBD1 (5 bases). CDR3 length equals 12 residues. Germline lookup yields CDR1 MNHNY and CDR2 SVGAGI (reference sequence). Trimming stripped 6 bases from V and 3 bases from J, with 8 bases between. The CDR3 loop reads CASRTAKETQYF. The CDR3, as DNA: TGTGCCAGCAGGACAGCCAAAGAGACCCAGTACTTC.

The rearrangement links TRBV5-1 to TRBJ1-1; D not resolved. The CDR3 consists of 15 residues. Trimming pared 0 bases from V and 5 bases from J, leaving 14 bases between. Germline CDR1 is SGHRS and CDR2 is YFSETQ. CDR3 sequence (DNA): TGCGCCAGCAGCTTGGAAATGTGGTCGGGGACTGAAGCTTTCTTT. Its protein is CASSLEMWSGTEAFF.

The V gene is TRBV30, the J gene TRBJ1-4, with 8 bases lining up with TRBD1. The CDR3 is 16 residues long. V was clipped by 3 bases and J by 2 bases; unmatched bases: 8. Germline V CDR1 and CDR2: GTSNPN, SVGIG (reference sequence). The CDR3, as DNA: TGTGCCTGGAGAAAACCAGGGGGCTGGACTAATGAAAAACTGTTTTTT. Translated, it gives CAWRKPGGWTNEKLFF.

The DNA for the CDR3 is TGTGCCAGTAGTCTACCGGACAGGGGGCTGCTTAGCAATCAGCCCCAGCATTTT. This encodes CASSLPDRGLLSNQPQHF. The chain employs TRBV19 and TRBJ1-5; 11 nucleotides agree with TRBD1. The CDR3 loop spans 18 amino acids. Trimming at V came to 5 bases and at J to 0 bases, leaving 9 bases not matched to a gene. Germline V gene sequence: CDR1 LNHDA, CDR2 SQIVND (reference sequence).

The chain combines TRBV7-2 with TRBJ1-4, with D tentatively TRBD1 (6 bases). This CDR3 contains 13 residues. With 6 bases removed from V and 5 bases from J, the gap between germline ends came to 10 bases. Germline V gives CDR1 SGHTA, CDR2 FQGNSA. This CDR3 is CASSKGENEKLFF. DNA for the CDR3: TGTGCCAGCAGTAAGGGGGAAAATGAAAAACTGTTTTTT.

The rearrangement joins TRBV5-5 to TRBJ1-1; 9 nucleotides align to TRBD1. Germline V gene sequence: CDR1 SGHKS, CDR2 YYEKEE (reference sequence). The J segment lost 5 bases and the V segment lost 5 bases, leaving 13 bases of the junction unmatched. This CDR3 is built from 16 residues. The CDR3 spells CASSSISGQGNTEAFF. The CDR3 DNA sequence: TGTGCCAGCAGTTCGATATCGGGACAGGGCAATACTGAAGCTTTCTTT.

Only one count was recorded for this clone. The chain employs TRBV7-8 and TRBJ1-1; TRBD1 matches at 8 bases. The CDR3 has 14 residues. Per the germline V gene, CDR1 is SGHVS and CDR2 is FQNEAQ. V lost 3 bases to trimming and J lost 6 bases; unmatched junction nucleotides: 6. The CDR3 reads CASSLQGARAEAFF. CDR3 in DNA: TGTGCCAGCAGCTTGCAGGGGGCGCGGGCTGAAGCTTTCTTT.

This clone was detected only once. This chain connects TRBV7-9 to TRBJ1-6; D is unresolved. The CDR3 spans 15 residues. V lost 11 bases and J 10 bases, leaving 24 bases between the germline ends. Germline CDR1 and CDR2: SEHNR and FQNEAQ (reference sequence). The CDR3 coding sequence is TGTGCCTGGCAGCTTTTGGGAGGCGCTAACTCACCCCTCCACTTT. Translation: CAWQLLGGANSPLHF.

This clone was seen a handful of times. The chain recombines TRBV5-1 with TRBJ1-2; D unresolved. V was trimmed by 0 bases and J by 2 bases, leaving 8 bases between them. The CDR3 sequence is 14 residues long. The germline V gene has CDR1 SGHRS and CDR2 YFSETQ. For the CDR3, the DNA is TGCGCCAGCAGCTTGGCTGGGGAGAACTATGGCTACACCTTC. Its protein is CASSLAGENYGYTF.

The genes are TRBV19 and TRBJ2-7; D might be TRBD2 (6 bases). The V gene lost 3 bases and the J gene lost 0 bases, with 12 bases spanning the gap. The CDR3 length is 15 residues. Germline CDR1 LNHDA, CDR2 SQIVND (reference sequence). CDR3 in amino acids: CASSIGVADSYEQYF. The CDR3 DNA reads TGTGCCAGTAGTATCGGAGTAGCGGACTCCTACGAGCAGTACTTC.

This sequence joins TRBV3-1 (or the pseudogene TRBV3-2) and TRBJ1-1; 9 positions agree with TRBD1. CDR1 is LGHDT and CDR2 is YNNKEL in the germline V gene (reference sequence). The CDR3 has 14 residues. Trimming took 7 bases from V and 9 from J; bases not matched to a gene: 12. This chain's CDR3 is CASTPIAGTGQAFF. CDR3 bases: TGTGCCAGCACGCCAATAGCCGGGACAGGGCAAGCTTTCTTT.

This chain connects TRBV5-1 to TRBJ1-2, with D maybe TRBD1 (5 bases). Germline CDR1 SGHRS, CDR2 YFSETQ. This CDR3 is built from 12 residues. Trimming cost V 2 bases and J 5 bases, with 7 bases left between them. The CDR3 here is CASSFDRYGYTF. The CDR3 DNA sequence: TGCGCCAGCAGCTTTGACAGATATGGCTACACCTTC.

The rearrangement links TRBV29-1 to TRBJ1-2; 7 nucleotides agree with TRBD1. This CDR3 contains 13 residues. CDR1 and CDR2 (germline): SQVTM, ANQGSEA. Germline trimming cut 3 bases from V and 6 bases from J; bases unmatched to any gene: 7. The CDR3 sequence is CSVDRQGTDGYTF. CDR3 sequence (DNA): TGCAGCGTTGACCGACAGGGAACGGATGGCTACACCTTC.

V and J are TRBV18 and TRBJ1-2, with D perhaps matching TRBD1 (6 bases). The germline CDR1 and CDR2 sequences are KGHSH and LQKENI. The CDR3 is made up of 12 amino acids. Trimming cost V 2 bases and J 8 bases, with 9 bases left between them. This chain's CDR3 is CASSPAGEGYTF. In nucleotides, the CDR3 is TGTGCCAGCTCACCAGCAGGGGAAGGCTACACCTTC.

This sequence joins TRBV7-2 and TRBJ1-2; D might be TRBD1 (5 bases). Per germline, CDR1 SGHTA and CDR2 FQGNSA. With 7 bases removed from V and 7 bases from J, the gap between germline ends came to 16 bases. This CDR3 region has 13 residues. The CDR3, as DNA: TGTGCCAGCACCGAAGCCACCAGGGCTGGCTACACCTTC. It yields the protein CASTEATRAGYTF.